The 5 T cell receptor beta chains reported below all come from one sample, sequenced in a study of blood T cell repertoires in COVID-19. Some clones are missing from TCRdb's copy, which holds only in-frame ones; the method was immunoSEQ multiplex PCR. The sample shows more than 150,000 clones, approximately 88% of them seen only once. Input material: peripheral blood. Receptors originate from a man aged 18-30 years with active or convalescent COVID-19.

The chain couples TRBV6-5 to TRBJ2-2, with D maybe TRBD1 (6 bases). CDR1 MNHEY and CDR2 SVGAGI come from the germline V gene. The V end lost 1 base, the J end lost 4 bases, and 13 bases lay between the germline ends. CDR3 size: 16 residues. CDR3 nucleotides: TGTGCCAGCAGTTACTTTAGGATCAGGGGCACCGGGGAGCTGTTTTTT. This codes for CASSYFRIRGTGELFF.

CDR3 in amino acids: CASSDGNRGNYGYTF. In DNA form, the CDR3 reads TGCGCCAGCAGTGATGGGAACAGGGGGAACTATGGCTACACCTTC. J is TRBJ1-2 and V is TRBV10-2; 8 nucleotides align to TRBD1. V lost 3 bases, J lost 2 bases, and 5 bases stayed unmatched. Germline V CDR1 and CDR2: WSHSY, SAAADI. The CDR3 covers 15 residues.

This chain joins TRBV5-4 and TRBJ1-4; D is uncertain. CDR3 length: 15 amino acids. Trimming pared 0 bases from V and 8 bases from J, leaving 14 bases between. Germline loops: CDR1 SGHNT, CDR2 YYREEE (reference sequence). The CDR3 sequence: CASSLGLRSAEKLFF. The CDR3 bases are TGTGCCAGCAGCTTGGGGTTGAGGTCAGCCGAAAAACTGTTTTTT.

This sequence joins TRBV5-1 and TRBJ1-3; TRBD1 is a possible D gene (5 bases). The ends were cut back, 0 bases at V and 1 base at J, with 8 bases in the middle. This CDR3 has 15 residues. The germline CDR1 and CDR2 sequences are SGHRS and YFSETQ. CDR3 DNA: TGCGCCAGCAGCTTGGGGGGCGAATCTGGAAACACCATATATTTT. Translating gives CASSLGGESGNTIYF.

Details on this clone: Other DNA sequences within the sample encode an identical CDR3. The CDR3 DNA follows: TGTGCCAGTAGTATTGGAGGGGAAGAGACCCAGTACTTC. Its protein product is CASSIGGEETQYF. The chain is built from TRBV19 and TRBJ2-5; tentatively, D is TRBD2 (6 bases). Germline V gene sequence: CDR1 LNHDA, CDR2 SQIVND (reference sequence). The CDR3 totals 13 residues. Trimming removed 3 bases from V and 3 bases from J, with 8 bases in between.